This TCR beta chain was recovered during a study of T cells in Graves' hyperthyroidism and ophthalmopathy. General study points: It was a median approximately 6 months before onset that the model predicted ophthalmopathy. Blood samples included most of the expanded thyroid clonotypes exceeding 0.001.

This clonotype was recorded at least ten times. Its specificity is unknown. Patients showing uncontrolled infection, other autoimmune disease, pregnancy or lactation were ineligible. The TCR beta CDR3 regions underwent amplification using RNA transcripts as the source. The HTBI set primed first-round TCR CDR3 RT-PCR. MiXCR was run by TCRdb on the multiplex PCR reads, yielding one entry per CDR3 protein. The data hold approximately 520,000 distinct CDR3 sequences, with less than 25% observed a single time. V was clipped by 4 bases and J by 5 bases; unmatched bases: 7. Germline V CDR1 and CDR2: SGDLS, YYNGEE. CDR3 length: 14 amino acids.

V usage is TRBV9 and J usage is TRBJ2-7, with 9 bases that match TRBD1. This receptor was obtained from a man aged 18 to 30 with Graves' hyperthyroidism. Sequencing was carried out using blood. CDR3 sequence reads: CASSSSGTGNEQYF. As DNA, the CDR3 is TGTGCCAGCAGCTCATCCGGGACAGGGAACGAGCAGTACTTC.